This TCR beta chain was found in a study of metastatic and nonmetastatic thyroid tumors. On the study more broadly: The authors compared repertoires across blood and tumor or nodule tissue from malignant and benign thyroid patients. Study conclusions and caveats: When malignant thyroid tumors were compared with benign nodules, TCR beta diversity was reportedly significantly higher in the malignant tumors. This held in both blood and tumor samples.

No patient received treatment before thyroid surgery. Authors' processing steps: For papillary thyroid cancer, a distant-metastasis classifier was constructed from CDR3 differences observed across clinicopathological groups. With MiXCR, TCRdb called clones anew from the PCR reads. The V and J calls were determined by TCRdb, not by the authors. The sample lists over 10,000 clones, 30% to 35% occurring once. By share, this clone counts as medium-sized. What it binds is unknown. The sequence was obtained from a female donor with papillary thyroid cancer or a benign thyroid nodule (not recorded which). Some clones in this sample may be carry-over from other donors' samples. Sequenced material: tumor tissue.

The CDR3 bases are TGTGCCAGCAGCGCTACAGGCAACTATGGCTACACCTTC. Protein sequence: CASSATGNYGYTF. The rearrangement joins TRBV6-1 to TRBJ1-2, with D possibly TRBD1 on 5 matching bases. Trimming cost V 6 bases and J 2 bases, with 10 bases left between them. CDR1 MNHNS and CDR2 SASEGT come from the germline V gene. CDR3 length equals 13 residues.